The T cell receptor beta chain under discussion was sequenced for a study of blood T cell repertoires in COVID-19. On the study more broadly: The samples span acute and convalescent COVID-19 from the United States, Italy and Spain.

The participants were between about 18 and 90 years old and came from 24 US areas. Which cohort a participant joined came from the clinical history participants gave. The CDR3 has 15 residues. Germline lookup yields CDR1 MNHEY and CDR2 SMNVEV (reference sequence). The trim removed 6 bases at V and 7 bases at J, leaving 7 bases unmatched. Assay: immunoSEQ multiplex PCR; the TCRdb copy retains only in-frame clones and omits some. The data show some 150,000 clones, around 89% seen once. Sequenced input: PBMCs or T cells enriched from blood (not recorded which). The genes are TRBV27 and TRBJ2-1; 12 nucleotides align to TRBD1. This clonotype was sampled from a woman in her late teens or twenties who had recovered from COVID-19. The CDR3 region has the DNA TGTGCCAGCAGCTGGGGGACAGGGGGCGGGAATGAGCAGTTCTTC. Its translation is CASSWGTGGGNEQFF.